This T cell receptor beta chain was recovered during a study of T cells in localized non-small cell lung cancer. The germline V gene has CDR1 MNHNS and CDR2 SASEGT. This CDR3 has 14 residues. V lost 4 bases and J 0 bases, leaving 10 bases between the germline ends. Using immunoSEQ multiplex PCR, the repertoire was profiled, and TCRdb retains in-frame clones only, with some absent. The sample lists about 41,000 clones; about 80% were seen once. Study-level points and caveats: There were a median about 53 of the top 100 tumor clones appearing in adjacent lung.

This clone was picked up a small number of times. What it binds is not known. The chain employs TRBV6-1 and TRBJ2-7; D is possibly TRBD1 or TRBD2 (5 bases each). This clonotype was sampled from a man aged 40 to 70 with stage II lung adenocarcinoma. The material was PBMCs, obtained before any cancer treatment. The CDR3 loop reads CASSVPRGSYEQYF. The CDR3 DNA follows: TGTGCCAGCAGTGTCCCGAGGGGCTCCTACGAGCAGTACTTC.